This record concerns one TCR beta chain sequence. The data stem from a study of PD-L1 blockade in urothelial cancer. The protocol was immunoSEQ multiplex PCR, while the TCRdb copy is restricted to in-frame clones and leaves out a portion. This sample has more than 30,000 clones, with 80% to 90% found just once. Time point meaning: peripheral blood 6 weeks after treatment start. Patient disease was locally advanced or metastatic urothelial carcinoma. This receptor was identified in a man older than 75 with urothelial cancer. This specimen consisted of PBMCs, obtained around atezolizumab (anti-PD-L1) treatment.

CDR3 protein: CASSSFKGRGHTSYYGYTF. CDR3 sequence (DNA): TGTGCCAGCAGTTCCTTCAAGGGCAGGGGACATACATCTTACTATGGCTACACCTTC. This rearrangement joins TRBV28 to TRBJ1-2; maybe TRBD1 (6 bases). Trimming cost V 4 bases and J 3 bases, with 27 bases left between them. CDR3 length: 19 amino acids. Germline CDR1 and CDR2: MDHEN and SYDVKM.